This TCR beta chain was sequenced in a study of T cells in Graves' hyperthyroidism and ophthalmopathy. Study-wide results and caveats: Within blood appeared most thyroid clonotypes that had expanded above 0.001.

TCR beta CDR3 regions were amplified from RNA transcripts. The HTBI primer set was used in a first-round RT-PCR of the TCR CDR3. MiXCR, run by TCRdb on the multiplex PCR reads, gives a single entry per CDR3 protein. The sample holds some 500,000 distinct CDR3 sequences, 24% seen once. Patients having uncontrolled infection, another autoimmune disease, pregnancy or lactation were not included. Out of 8.5 to 10 ml of fresh peripheral blood came the PBMCs. This clonotype was found many times. What it binds is unknown. Trimming took off 6 bases at V and 1 base at J, with 16 bases between the two ends. The CDR3 is 16 residues long. Germline V gene lookup returns CDR1 MNHEY and CDR2 SMNVEV (reference sequence).

The rearrangement uses TRBV27 and TRBJ1-5; weak D call: TRBD1 (5 bases). This clonotype was obtained from a woman in her twenties or thirties with Graves' ophthalmopathy. Sequencing was performed on blood. The CDR3 DNA reads as TGTGCCAGCAGCCTCTCCGGGACGCTGAGCAATCAGCCCCAGCATTTT. This encodes CASSLSGTLSNQPQHF.